Presented here are 26 T cell receptor beta chains from one specimen sequenced in a study of cytomegalovirus exposure and HLA in healthy donors. In the PCR, 60 Vbeta and 13 Jbeta primers were used. Sequenced by immunoSEQ multiplex PCR; TCRdb stores in-frame clones only, minus some. The sample comprises some 190,000 clones, around 80% of which are singletons, and 1.5% to 2% rests with the top ten. Sequencing was done on a sample of PBMCs. Receptors were obtained from a middle-aged man in good health and CMV-seropositive.

The chain carries TRBV19 and TRBJ2-7, with TRBD1 identical over 8 bases. Germline V gives CDR1 LNHDA, CDR2 SQIVND (reference sequence). The CDR3 contains 15 residues. J was trimmed by 0 bases and V by 9 bases; bases with no gene match: 10. CDR3 DNA: TGTGCCAGCTCACAAAGACAGGGGCGCTCCTACGAGCAGTACTTC. Translated, it gives CASSQRQGRSYEQYF.

V and J are TRBV7-6 and TRBJ2-7; 8 nucleotides align to TRBD2. The CDR3 extends over 16 amino acids. J was trimmed by 4 bases and V by 5 bases; bases with no gene match: 13. Germline assignment: CDR1 SGHVS and CDR2 FNYEAQ. CDR3 loop: CASSPNPSGSGYEQYF. The DNA for the CDR3 is TGTGCCAGCAGCCCCAACCCGAGCGGGAGCGGGTACGAGCAGTACTTC.

The chain uses TRBV7-9 and TRBJ1-5; maybe TRBD1 (5 bases). This CDR3 has 13 residues. Trimming took 5 bases from V and 5 from J, leaving 10 bases between them. Germline V lookup: CDR1 SEHNR, CDR2 FQNEAQ (reference sequence). In DNA form, the CDR3 reads TGTGCCAGCAGCAAGACAGAAGATCAGCCCCAGCATTTT. Translated, it gives CASSKTEDQPQHF.

The DNA of the CDR3 is TGTGCCACCAGCAGAGCGGGGTCTTCTGGAAACACCATATATTTT. Translated, it gives CATSRAGSSGNTIYF. The chain couples TRBV15 to TRBJ1-3; D remains unclear. The V gene's germline CDR1 is LNHNV and CDR2 YYDKDF (reference sequence). The CDR3 spans 15 residues. V was shortened by 1 base and J by 1 base, with 8 bases between the two germline ends.

This clone was picked up one time. The chain employs TRBV21-1 and TRBJ2-2; TRBD2, the D gene given by the table, was not confirmed from the DNA. TRBV21-1 is annotated as a pseudogene. The CDR3 length is 15 residues. The CDR3 loop reads CASSKSERNTGELFF. DNA of the CDR3: TGTGCCAGCAGCAAATCCGAGAGGAACACCGGGGAGCTGTTTTTT.

This rearrangement joins TRBV27 to TRBJ2-7, with D perhaps being TRBD1 or TRBD2 (6 bases each). Germline loops: CDR1 MNHEY, CDR2 SMNVEV (reference sequence). V lost 6 bases, J lost 3 bases, and 15 bases lay in between. CDR3 length: 14 residues. The CDR3 DNA is TGTGCCAGCAGCTTAGGGGGGTCGGGCTACGAGCAGTACTTC. This translates into CASSLGGSGYEQYF.

This clone was counted a single time. V and J are TRBV5-1 and TRBJ2-2; D not certain. Per the germline V gene, CDR1 is SGHRS and CDR2 is YFSETQ. V was trimmed by 7 bases and J by 1 base, leaving 11 bases between them. CDR3 length: 14 amino acids. The DNA for the CDR3 is TGCGCCAGCCGTTCGGGTTTGAACACCGGGGAGCTGTTTTTT. It specifies CASRSGLNTGELFF.

This chain uses TRBV6-5 with TRBJ1-5; TRBD1 matches at 7 bases. Germline V gene sequence: CDR1 MNHEY, CDR2 SVGAGI. V was clipped by 4 bases and J by 1 base; unmatched bases: 7. The CDR3 has 16 residues. As DNA, the CDR3 is TGTGCCAGCAGTTCTAAAAACAGGGGAAGCAATCAGCCCCAGCATTTT. Residues: CASSSKNRGSNQPQHF.

The V gene is TRBV7-9, the J gene TRBJ1-1; D gene uncertain. Per germline, CDR1 SEHNR and CDR2 FQNEAQ (reference sequence). The CDR3 length is 14 residues. V was shortened by 5 bases and J by 1 base, with 11 bases between the two germline ends. CDR3: CASSAAGRNTEAFF. CDR3 nucleotide sequence: TGTGCCAGCAGCGCAGCGGGGAGGAACACTGAAGCTTTCTTT.

The chain is built from TRBV29-1 and TRBJ1-2; no clear D. V lost 3 bases to trimming and J lost 4 bases, with 15 bases between them. Germline CDR1 and CDR2: SQVTM and ANQGSEA. CDR3 size: 14 residues. Here the CDR3 DNA reads TGCAGCGTTGAGGGCGGGGATGAGAGCTATGGCTACACCTTC. It yields the protein CSVEGGDESYGYTF.

The V call is TRBV9, the J call TRBJ2-2; 9 bases are shared with TRBD2. Per the germline V gene, CDR1 is SGDLS and CDR2 is YYNGEE. The CDR3 length is 15 residues. V dropped 1 base and J dropped 8; count of bases not matched to a gene: 6. The CDR3 bases are TGTGCCAGCAGCGTAAAGGCGGGAGGGCCTGGGGAGCTGTTTTTT. It is translated as CASSVKAGGPGELFF.

In DNA form, the CDR3 reads TGTGCCTGGAGCGGACAGGGCCAGGGGGAGCAGTTCTTC. This encodes CAWSGQGQGEQFF. The chain is built from TRBV30 and TRBJ2-1, with 8 bases fitting TRBD1. After removal of 3 bases from V and 10 bases from J, the junction contained 8 bases not matched to a gene. The CDR3 has 13 amino acids. The germline V gene has CDR1 GTSNPN and CDR2 SVGIG (reference sequence).

The chain links TRBV6-6 to TRBJ2-7; a possible D gene is TRBD1 (6 bases). Trimming left V 7 bases short and J 4 bases short, with 8 bases between. Germline V gives CDR1 MNHNY, CDR2 SVGAGI (reference sequence). The CDR3 extends over 11 amino acids. CDR3 sequence reads: CASNQGYEQYF. CDR3 nucleotides: TGTGCCAGCAATCAGGGGTACGAGCAGTACTTC.

The V gene is TRBV2, the J gene TRBJ1-5, with D perhaps TRBD1 (6 bases). The CDR3 length is 15 residues. CDR1 is SNHLY and CDR2 is FYNNEI in the germline V gene. The V gene lost 0 bases and the J gene lost 6 bases, with 12 bases spanning the gap. The DNA for the CDR3 is TGTGCCAGCAGTGAAGCGCTAAGGGGGTCTCAGCCCCAGCATTTT. Translation: CASSEALRGSQPQHF.

This clone appeared once. The V call is TRBV27, the J call TRBJ2-2; TRBD2 matches 12 bases. CDR1 and CDR2 (germline): MNHEY, SMNVEV (reference sequence). The CDR3 contains 17 residues. The ends lost 3 bases at V and 6 bases at J; junction bases unmatched: 8. CDR3 bases: TGTGCCAGCAGTTTGGGCGTGACTAGCGGGAGCCCCGGGGAGCTGTTTTTT. It codes for CASSLGVTSGSPGELFF.

This clone was recorded once. This rearrangement joins TRBV4-1 to TRBJ2-1; D gene ambiguous. CDR1 is MGHRA and CDR2 is YSYEKL in the germline V gene. The CDR3 covers 16 residues. V lost 0 bases and J lost 2, with 11 bases in between. CDR3 sequence: CASSQDSATTYNEQFF. CDR3 in DNA: TGCGCCAGCAGCCAAGATTCCGCCACTACCTACAATGAGCAGTTCTTC.

V gene TRBV21-1 combines with J gene TRBJ1-2; no DNA check was done on the table's D call, TRBD1. TRBV21-1 is recorded as a pseudogene. The CDR3 is 16 amino acids. CDR3 loop: CASRDWTGVRDYGYTF. The DNA of the CDR3 is TGTGCCAGCAGGGATTGGACAGGGGTAAGGGACTATGGCTACACCTTC.

CDR3 residues: CSVVGQGLAYEQYF. CDR3 coding DNA: TGCAGCGTTGTGGGGCAGGGTTTAGCCTACGAGCAGTACTTC. The rearrangement joins TRBV29-1 to TRBJ2-7, with D possibly being TRBD1 (5 bases). The germline V and J ends were trimmed by 4 bases and 2 bases, with 15 bases remaining between them. Germline V gene lookup returns CDR1 SQVTM and CDR2 ANQGSEA. The CDR3 covers 14 residues.

The chain joins TRBV5-1 to TRBJ1-2; 9 bases agree with TRBD1. V shed 0 bases and J 7 bases; nucleotides not matched to a gene: 13. The CDR3 has 17 amino acids. CDR1 and CDR2 from the germline V gene are SGHRS and YFSETQ. The CDR3 region is CASSLAGLGQGRVGYTF. The CDR3 DNA follows: TGCGCCAGCAGCTTGGCAGGGTTGGGACAGGGACGAGTTGGCTACACCTTC.

This chain uses TRBV5-4 with TRBJ2-1, with 10 bases aligning to TRBD1. The CDR3 covers 15 residues. With 5 bases clipped from V and 4 bases from J, the junction kept 6 bases outside the gene matches. Looked up from germline, CDR1 is SGHNT and CDR2 is YYREEE (reference sequence). The CDR3, as DNA: TGTGCCAGCAGTCCTCGGACAGGGGGATACAATGAGCAGTTCTTC. It codes for CASSPRTGGYNEQFF.

This clone appeared once. The chain employs TRBV28 and TRBJ1-2; 8 positions match TRBD1. V shed 5 bases and J 4 bases; nucleotides not matched to a gene: 9. The CDR3 runs 15 residues. CDR1 and CDR2 from the germline V gene are MDHEN and SYDVKM. CDR3 DNA sequence: TGTGCCAGCAGTGCCCCAGGGGGCGCGGTCTATGGCTACACCTTC. This gives the protein CASSAPGGAVYGYTF.

The chain is built from TRBV6-5 and TRBJ2-7, with D uncertain. Germline V lookup: CDR1 MNHEY, CDR2 SVGAGI. V lost 4 bases and J 0 bases, leaving 7 bases between the germline ends. This CDR3 has 13 amino acids. For the CDR3, the DNA is TGTGCCAGCAGTTTCGGAGTCTCCTACGAGCAGTACTTC. This gives the protein CASSFGVSYEQYF.

On this clone itself: A junction boundary mismatches the germline segment, possibly from a read error. The CDR3 nucleotides are TGCGCCAGCAGCTTGACCTCTGGGGCCAACGGCCTGACTTTC. Translated: CASSLTSGANGLTF. The genes are TRBV5-1 and TRBJ2-6, with D perhaps matching TRBD1 (5 bases). The CDR3 runs to 14 residues. Per the germline V gene, CDR1 is SGHRS and CDR2 is YFSETQ. Together with reference TRBV5-1 and TRBJ2-6, the CDR3 gives the full variable domain: KAGVTQTPRYLIKTRGQQVTLSCSPISGHRSVSWYQQTPGQGLQFLFEYFSETQRNKGNFPGRFSGRQFSNSRSEMNVSTLELGDSALYLCASSLTSGANGLTFGAGSRLTVL.

The J gene is TRBJ2-5, the V gene TRBV5-1; TRBD2 agrees at 14 bases. Germline V gene data show CDR1 as SGHRS and CDR2 as YFSETQ. The V segment lost 5 bases and the J segment 7 bases; nucleotides outside the gene matches: 4. The CDR3 sequence is 14 residues long. CDR3 nucleotide sequence: TGCGCCAGCAGGGCGGGACTAGCGGGGGTGACCCAGTACTTC. It specifies CASRAGLAGVTQYF. The whole variable domain, remainder taken from reference TRBV5-1 and TRBJ2-5, is KAGVTQTPRYLIKTRGQQVTLSCSPISGHRSVSWYQQTPGQGLQFLFEYFSETQRNKGNFPGRFSGRQFSNSRSEMNVSTLELGDSALYLCASRAGLAGVTQYFGPGTRLLVL.

This clone was observed once. V usage is TRBV18 and J usage is TRBJ1-1, with TRBD1 as a possible D gene (5 bases). Between the trimmed V and J ends, which lost 2 bases and 4 bases, there was a span of 11 bases. Germline V gene sequence: CDR1 KGHSH, CDR2 LQKENI. The CDR3 is made up of 14 amino acids. The CDR3 nucleotides are TGTGCCAGCTCACCAAATCAGGGTGCCACTGAAGCTTTCTTT. This encodes CASSPNQGATEAFF.

The rearrangement uses TRBV7-8 and TRBJ1-2, with D possibly matching TRBD1 (5 bases). The CDR3 loop spans 14 amino acids. Germline V gene data show CDR1 as SGHVS and CDR2 as FQNEAQ. The ends were cut back, 5 bases at V and 11 bases at J, with 21 bases in the middle. CDR3 in DNA: TGTGCCAGCAGCCCCACAGGTAACTCAGTGAGTTACACCTTC. Protein sequence: CASSPTGNSVSYTF.